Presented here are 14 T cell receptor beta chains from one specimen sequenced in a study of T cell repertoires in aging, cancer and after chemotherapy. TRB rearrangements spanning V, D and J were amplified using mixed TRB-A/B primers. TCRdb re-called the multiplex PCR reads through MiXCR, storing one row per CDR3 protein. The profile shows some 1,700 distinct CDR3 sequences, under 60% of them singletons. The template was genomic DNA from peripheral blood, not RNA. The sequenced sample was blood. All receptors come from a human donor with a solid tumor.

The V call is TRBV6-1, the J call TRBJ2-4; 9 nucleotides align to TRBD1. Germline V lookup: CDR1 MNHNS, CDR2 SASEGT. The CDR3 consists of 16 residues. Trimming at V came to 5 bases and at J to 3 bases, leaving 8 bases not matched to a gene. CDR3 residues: CASSPRTGVYKNIQYF. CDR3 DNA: TGTGCCAGCAGTCCCCGGACAGGGGTCTACAAAAACATTCAGTACTTC.

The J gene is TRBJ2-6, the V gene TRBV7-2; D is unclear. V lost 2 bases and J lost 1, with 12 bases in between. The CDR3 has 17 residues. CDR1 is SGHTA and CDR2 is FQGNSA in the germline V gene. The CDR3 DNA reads TGTGCCAGCAGCTTAAACCCTCCTTGGTCTGGGGCCAACGTCCTGACTTTC. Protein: CASSLNPPWSGANVLTF.

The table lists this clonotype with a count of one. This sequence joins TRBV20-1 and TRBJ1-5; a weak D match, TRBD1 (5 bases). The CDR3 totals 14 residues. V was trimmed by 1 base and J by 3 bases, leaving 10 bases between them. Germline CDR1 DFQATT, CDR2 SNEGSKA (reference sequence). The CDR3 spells CSARVAGFNQPQHF. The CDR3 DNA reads TGCAGTGCTAGAGTGGCAGGGTTCAATCAGCCCCAGCATTTT.

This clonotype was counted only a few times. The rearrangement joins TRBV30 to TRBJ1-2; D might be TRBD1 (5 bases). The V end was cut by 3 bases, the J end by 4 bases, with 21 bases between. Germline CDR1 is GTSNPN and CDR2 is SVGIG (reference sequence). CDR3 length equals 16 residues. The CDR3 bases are TGTGCCTGGAGGAAATCCTGGGGCAGGCGCGTCTATGGCTACACCTTC. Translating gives CAWRKSWGRRVYGYTF.

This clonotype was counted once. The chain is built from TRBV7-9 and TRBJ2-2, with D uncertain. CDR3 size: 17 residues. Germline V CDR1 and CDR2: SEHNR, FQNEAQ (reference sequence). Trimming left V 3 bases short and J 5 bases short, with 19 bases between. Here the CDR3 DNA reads TGTGCCAGCAGCTTGAGGCCCGGGCTAGTTAATACCGGGGAGCTGTTTTTT. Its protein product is CASSLRPGLVNTGELFF.

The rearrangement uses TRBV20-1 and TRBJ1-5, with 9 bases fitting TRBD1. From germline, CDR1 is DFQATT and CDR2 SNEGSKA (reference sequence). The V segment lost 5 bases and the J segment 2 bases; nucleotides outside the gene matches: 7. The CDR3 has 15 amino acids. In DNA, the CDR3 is TGCAGTGCTGGCAGGAGGACAGGGGGCAATCAGCCCCAGCATTTT. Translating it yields CSAGRRTGGNQPQHF.

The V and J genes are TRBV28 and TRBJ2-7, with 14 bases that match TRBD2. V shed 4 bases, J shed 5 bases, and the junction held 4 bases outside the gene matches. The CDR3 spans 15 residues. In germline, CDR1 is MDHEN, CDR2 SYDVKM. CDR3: CASSSRTSGRNEQYF. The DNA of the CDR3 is TGTGCCAGCAGTTCCCGGACTAGCGGGAGGAACGAGCAGTACTTC.

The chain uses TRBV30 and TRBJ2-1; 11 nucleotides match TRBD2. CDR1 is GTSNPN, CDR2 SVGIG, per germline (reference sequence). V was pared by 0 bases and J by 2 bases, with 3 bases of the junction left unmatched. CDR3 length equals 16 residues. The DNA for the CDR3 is TGTGCCTGGAGTGTCATGACTAGCGGGACCTACAATGAGCAGTTCTTC. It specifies CAWSVMTSGTYNEQFF.

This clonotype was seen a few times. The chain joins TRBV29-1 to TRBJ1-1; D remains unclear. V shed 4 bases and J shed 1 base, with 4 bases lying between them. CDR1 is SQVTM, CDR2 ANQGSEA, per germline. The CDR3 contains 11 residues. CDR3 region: CSVGQNTEAFF. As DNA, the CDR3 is TGCAGCGTTGGCCAGAACACTGAAGCTTTCTTT.

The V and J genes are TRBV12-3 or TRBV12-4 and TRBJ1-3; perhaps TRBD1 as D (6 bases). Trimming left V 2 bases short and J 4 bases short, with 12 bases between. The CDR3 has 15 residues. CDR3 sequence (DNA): TGTGCCAGCAGTTTAACAGGGTCGTCCGGAAACACCATATATTTT. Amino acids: CASSLTGSSGNTIYF.

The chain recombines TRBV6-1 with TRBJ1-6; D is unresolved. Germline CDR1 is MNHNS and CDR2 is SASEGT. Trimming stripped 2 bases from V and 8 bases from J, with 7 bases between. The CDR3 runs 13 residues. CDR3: CASSEPAYSPLHF. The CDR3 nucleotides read TGTGCCAGCAGTGAACCCGCCTATTCACCCCTCCACTTT.

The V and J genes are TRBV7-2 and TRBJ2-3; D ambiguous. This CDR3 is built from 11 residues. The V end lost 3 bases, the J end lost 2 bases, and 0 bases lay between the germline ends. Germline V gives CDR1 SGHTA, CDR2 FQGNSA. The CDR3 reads CASSFTDTQYF. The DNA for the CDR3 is TGTGCCAGCAGCTTCACAGATACGCAGTATTTT.

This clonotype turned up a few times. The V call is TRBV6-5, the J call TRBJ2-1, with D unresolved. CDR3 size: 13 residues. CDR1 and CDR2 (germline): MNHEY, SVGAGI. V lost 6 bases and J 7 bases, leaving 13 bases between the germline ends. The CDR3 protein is CASSADYGNEQFF. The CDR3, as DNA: TGTGCCAGCAGCGCTGATTATGGGAATGAGCAGTTCTTC.

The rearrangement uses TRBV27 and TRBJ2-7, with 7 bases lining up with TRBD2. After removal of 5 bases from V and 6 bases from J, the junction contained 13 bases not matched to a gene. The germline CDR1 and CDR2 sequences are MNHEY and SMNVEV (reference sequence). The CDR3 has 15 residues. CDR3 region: CASSPERDVLLEQYF. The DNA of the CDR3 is TGTGCCAGCAGTCCAGAGCGGGATGTGCTCCTCGAGCAGTACTTC.